The TCR beta chain under discussion was sequenced for a study of cytomegalovirus exposure and HLA in healthy donors. Study results and caveats: Exclusion as indistinguishable affected some V segments, including TRBV6-2 and TRBV6-3.

PCR primers comprised 60 Vbeta and 13 Jbeta primers. In the authors' workflow: Counted up in a later analysis, unique TCR beta chains came to about 80 million, with about 9.9 million shared. The repertoire was sequenced with immunoSEQ multiplex PCR; TCRdb's copy has only in-frame clones and lacks some. Clone size and V and J calls were adopted from that table, with D and trimming inferred from the DNA. The sample consists of approximately 90,000 clones, roughly three quarters of them appearing once. As for this clone: What it binds is unknown.

Trimming cost V 0 bases and J 1 base; bases outside gene matches: 6. In germline, CDR1 is LNHNV, CDR2 YYDKDF (reference sequence). The CDR3 extends over 17 amino acids. The chain combines TRBV15 with TRBJ1-1; 9 positions agree with TRBD1. Input material: PBMCs. This clonotype originated in a man aged 35-49 years in good health and CMV-seronegative. The CDR3: CATSRDKQGAQNTEAFF. The CDR3 region has the DNA TGTGCCACCAGCAGAGATAAACAGGGGGCTCAGAACACTGAAGCTTTCTTT.